These 4 T cell receptor beta chains were sequenced from one sample in a study of a mutant IDH1 vaccine in newly diagnosed glioma. TCRdb's table, derived via immunoSEQ multiplex PCR, lists solely in-frame clones and lacks some. The sample lists about 26,000 clones, around 78% occurring once. Time point reported: week 35, safety follow-up. Doses of 300 ug of mutant IDH1 20-mer peptide were given with topical imiquimod. What these receptors recognize is not known. The source material was PBMCs, sampled from a glioma patient whose treatment included an IDH1 peptide vaccine. The receptors shown here come from a man between 25 and 39 years old with glioma.

The V and J genes are TRBV5-4 and TRBJ2-7; 12 bases line up with TRBD2. V trimming: 3 bases; J trimming: 6 bases; junction bases outside the gene matches: 7. Germline CDR1 is SGHNT and CDR2 is YYREEE (reference sequence). The CDR3 is 15 residues long. CDR3 sequence (DNA): TGTGCCAGCAGCTCTATGACTAGCGGGAGCGTCGAGCAGTACTTC. As protein: CASSSMTSGSVEQYF.

The rearrangement joins TRBV5-6 to TRBJ2-3; 12 nucleotides line up with TRBD2. The junction had 9 bases not matched to a gene; V was cut back by 1 base and J by 3 bases. The CDR3 is 18 amino acids. Germline V gene data show CDR1 as SGHDT and CDR2 as YYEEEE. The CDR3 coding sequence is TGTGCCAGCAGCTTGTCTACAAGACTAGCGGGGGTTACAGATACGCAGTATTTT. Its protein product is CASSLSTRLAGVTDTQYF.

The chain uses TRBV19 and TRBJ2-1; 7 bases agree with TRBD2. CDR1 and CDR2 from the germline V gene are LNHDA and SQIVND (reference sequence). The CDR3 totals 18 residues. The trim removed 6 bases at V and 0 bases at J, leaving 14 bases unmatched. CDR3 nucleotide sequence: TGTGCCAGTAGCCCGGGTGGAAGCGGGACCAGCTCCTACAATGAGCAGTTCTTC. It specifies CASSPGGSGTSSYNEQFF.

The chain recombines TRBV27 with TRBJ1-5, with D possibly being TRBD1 (5 bases). Germline CDR1 reads MNHEY; CDR2 reads SMNVEV (reference sequence). The V gene lost 8 bases and the J gene lost 8 bases, with 22 bases spanning the gap. CDR3 length: 15 amino acids. CDR3 bases: TGTGCCAGCTCTACCGGGGGGGTTGGGAATAAGCCCCAGCATTTT. Amino acid sequence: CASSTGGVGNKPQHF.